Given below is one T cell receptor beta chain in context. Its antigen remains unidentified. Base qualities are missing; no much larger clone stands one base away. Within the sample, other DNA sequences also encode this same CDR3. To estimate absolute template abundance from read counts, synthetic TCR analog templates were spiked into each PCR. The immunoSEQ assay was used to amplify TCRbeta CDR3 regions from genomic DNA with bias-controlled V and J gene primers. Sequencing of rearranged TCRbeta segments was performed at approximately 20X coverage. The study's processing was this. Clustering was used to correct sequencing errors, and CDR3s were annotated against IMGT so that V, D and J genes could be assigned. Downstream analyses used only productive TCRbeta rearrangements, leaving out any out-of-frame or stop-codon sequences. To compute clonality, Shannon entropy was normalized by the log of the number of unique productive sequences and then subtracted from one. Clones differing between time points or between blood and tumor were identified using Fisher's exact test with Benjamini-Hochberg correction, with an adjusted p below 0.01 applied as the threshold. The table comes from immuneACCESS by way of TCRdb, which keeps in-frame sequences with V and J called. Part of the clones is missing from these tables; in studies checked, under half for an unresolved V gene and the rest for unknown reasons. The V and J calls and clone size come from that table; D and trimming were worked out from the DNA. The sample table holds more than 80,000 clones, of which about four fifths were seen once. The biggest ten clones account for more than 8% of the sample.

The data were obtained in a study of PD-L1 blockade in urothelial cancer (TCRdb year 2017). General notes on the study: Therapy was started in 2014 for all patients, and atezolizumab 1,200 mg was administered intravenously every 3 weeks. About 85% of the roughly 29 patients were males with bladder-origin urothelial cancer, and about 65% of the roughly 30 reported a prior smoking history. An ECOG performance status of 0 or 1 was recorded for the patients, and 0 to 3 prior chemotherapy regimens had been received by the patients. Blood samples were analyzed at 3 weeks after treatment start (second dose) and at 6 weeks after treatment start. Blood samples gave median yields of about 150,000 T cells and over 80,000 unique TCRs, along with a median clonality of 0.080. An exploratory multi-omic analysis was conducted of the somatic, immune and clinical correlates of response to PD-L1 blockade with atezolizumab in urothelial cancer. Pretreatment tumor samples, along with matched peripheral blood collected serially before and after atezolizumab treatment, underwent TCR sequencing. Progression-free survival longer than 6 months counted as durable clinical benefit, and TCR features were additionally tested against both progression-free and overall survival. In the same patients, pretreatment tumors underwent whole exome sequencing and RNA sequencing in addition to TCR sequencing. Nine patients reached durable clinical benefit, while 15 to 20 patients did not. Twenty-nine patients had pretreatment blood TCR-seq, about 24 had at least one posttreatment blood collection, and about 24 had tumor TCR-seq.

General study outcomes and caveats: Among patients with durable benefit, tumor-associated TCR clones showed greater expansion in peripheral blood 3 weeks after treatment started (n = 22, p = 0.022). Improved progression-free and overall survival was associated with having pretreatment peripheral blood TCR clonality below the median. Because the sample size was small (n ≈ 27) and many exploratory analyses were performed, the results are intended to be hypothesis-generating.

A total of 29 patients with locally advanced or metastatic urothelial carcinoma, treated at Memorial Sloan Kettering on a trial protocol, made up the cohort. Peripheral blood mononuclear cells were collected pretreatment and during treatment, at between 1 and 8 total time points per patient. The Qiagen DNeasy Blood extraction kit was used to purify genomic DNA from total PBMCs and tumor samples. PBMCs were collected pretreatment and during treatment, and were isolated and stored as previously described. The clonotype originates from a man aged 65-85 years with urothelial cancer. The source was PBMCs, collected around atezolizumab (anti-PD-L1) treatment.

The DNA reads as follows: TGCGCCAGCAGCTTGGGACAGGGAGGAGAGACCCAGTACTTC. This is translated as CASSLGQGGETQYF. This receptor chain uses TRBV5-1 and TRBJ2-5, and possibly TRBD1, on 7 matching bases. CDR1 and CDR2, looked up from the germline V gene, are SGHRS and YFSETQ. Including the terminal cysteine and phenylalanine, the CDR3 comprises 14 residues. Just CDR3 DNA is preserved here, 42 bases in frame from base 1. V sheds 0 bases and J sheds 4 bases, leaving 10 bases between their ends.